The clone carrying this TCR beta chain was recorded only once. These data come from a study of blood T cells in healthy people across ages. Using a J-beta primer mix together with a sample-barcoded 5' primer, a second PCR was run for roughly 6 to 11 cycles. TCRdb independently ran MiXCR on the 5' RACE reads; one entry per CDR3 protein. The sample carries 1.5 million or so distinct CDR3 sequences, 40% to 50% recorded once. V lost 2 bases and J lost 7, with 10 bases in between. This CDR3 is 13 amino acids long. Germline CDR1 reads MNHNS; CDR2 reads SASEGT. The origin of this receptor is a woman aged 18-30 years in good health. The chain uses TRBV6-1 and TRBJ2-3; no clear D. The source material was blood. The CDR3 is CASSERQINTQYF. The DNA of the CDR3 is TGTGCCAGCAGTGAAAGACAAATTAATACGCAGTATTTT.